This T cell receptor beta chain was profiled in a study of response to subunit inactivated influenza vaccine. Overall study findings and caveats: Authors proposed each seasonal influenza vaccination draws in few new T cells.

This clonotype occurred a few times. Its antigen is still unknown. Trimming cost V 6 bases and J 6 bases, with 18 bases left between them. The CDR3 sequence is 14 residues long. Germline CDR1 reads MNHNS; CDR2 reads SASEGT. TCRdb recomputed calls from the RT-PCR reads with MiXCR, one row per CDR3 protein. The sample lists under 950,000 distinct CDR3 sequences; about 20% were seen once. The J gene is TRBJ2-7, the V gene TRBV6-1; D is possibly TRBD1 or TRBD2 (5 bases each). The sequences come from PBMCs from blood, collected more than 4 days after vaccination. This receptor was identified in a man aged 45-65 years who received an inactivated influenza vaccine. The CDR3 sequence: CASRQHRGSPEQYF. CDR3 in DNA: TGTGCCAGCAGACAACACCGGGGCTCGCCCGAGCAGTACTTC.